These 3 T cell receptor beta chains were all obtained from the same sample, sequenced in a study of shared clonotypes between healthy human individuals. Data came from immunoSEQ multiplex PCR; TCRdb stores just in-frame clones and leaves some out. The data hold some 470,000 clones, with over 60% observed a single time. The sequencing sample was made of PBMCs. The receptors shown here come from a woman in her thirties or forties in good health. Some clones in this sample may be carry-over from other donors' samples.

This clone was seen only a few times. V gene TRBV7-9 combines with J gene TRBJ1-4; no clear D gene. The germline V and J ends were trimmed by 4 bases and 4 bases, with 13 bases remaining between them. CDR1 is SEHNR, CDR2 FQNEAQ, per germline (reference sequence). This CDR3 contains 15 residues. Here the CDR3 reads CASSSRLGGNEKLFF. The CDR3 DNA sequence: TGTGCCAGCAGCTCCAGACTAGGAGGTAATGAAAAACTGTTTTTT.

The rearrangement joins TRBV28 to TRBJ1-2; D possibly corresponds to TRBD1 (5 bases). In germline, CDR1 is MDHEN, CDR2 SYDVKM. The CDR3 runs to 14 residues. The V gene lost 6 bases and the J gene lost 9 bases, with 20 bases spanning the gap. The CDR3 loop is CASSFRRLGVSYTF. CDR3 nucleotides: TGTGCCAGCAGCTTCAGGCGGCTGGGGGTCAGCTACACCTTC.

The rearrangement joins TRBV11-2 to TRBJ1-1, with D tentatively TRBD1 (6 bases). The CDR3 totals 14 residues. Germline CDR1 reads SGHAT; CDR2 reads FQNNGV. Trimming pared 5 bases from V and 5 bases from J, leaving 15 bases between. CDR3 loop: CASSNTGLYTEAFF. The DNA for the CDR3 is TGTGCCAGCAGCAATACAGGGTTGTATACTGAAGCTTTCTTT.